This T cell receptor (beta chain) stems from a study of T cells after posttransplantation cyclophosphamide. For this clone: Its target is not known.

Sequencing used immunoSEQ multiplex PCR; TCRdb keeps in-frame clones, though not all of them. Among 45,000 to 60,000 clones listed, 92% were seen once. The study, taken as a whole, reports: Skin or GI-infiltrating T cells shared few TRB sequences with blood. TRB clonality was highly associated with recipient CMV seropositivity and reactivation. Later blood repertoires were often dominated by clones from the donor CD8+ memory compartment.

Germline CDR1 MGHRA, CDR2 YSYEKL. This CDR3 contains 16 residues. V lost 4 bases, J lost 6 bases, and 8 bases stayed unmatched. The specimen was PBMCs. The genes are TRBV4-1 and TRBJ1-6; 8 bases line up with TRBD1. The sequence came from a woman between 50 and 59 years old in good health and a related stem cell transplant donor. The CDR3 spells CASSLATGEVNSPLHF. The CDR3 DNA follows: TGCGCCAGCAGCCTAGCGACAGGGGAAGTTAATTCACCCCTCCACTTT.